The next 30 T cell receptor beta chains were all read from a single sample in a study of cytomegalovirus exposure and HLA in healthy donors. The primer mix had 60 Vbeta and 13 Jbeta primers. Sequencing was performed with immunoSEQ multiplex PCR; in TCRdb, only in-frame clones are kept and a portion is missing. Among 150,000 to 200,000 clones listed, approximately 85% were seen once. Input material: PBMCs. These receptor sequences come from a man between 18 and 35 years old in good health and CMV-seropositive.

The chain is built from TRBV4-3 and TRBJ1-2; a weak D match, TRBD1 (6 bases). The germline V gene encodes CDR1 LGHNA and CDR2 YSLEER. The CDR3 contains 15 residues. Trimming took off 1 base at V and 6 bases at J, with 15 bases between the two ends. The CDR3: CASSQVGGQGHGYTF. CDR3 coding DNA: TGCGCCAGCAGCCAAGTGGGGGGGCAGGGACATGGCTACACCTTC.

This chain uses TRBV11-2 with TRBJ1-1, with no clear D. The germline V and J ends were trimmed by 1 base and 7 bases, with 4 bases remaining between them. This CDR3 has 11 amino acids. CDR1 is SGHAT, CDR2 FQNNGV, per germline. CDR3 DNA: TGTGCCAGCAGCTTAGTAGATGAAGCTTTCTTT. Residues: CASSLVDEAFF.

This CDR3 reads CASSPVGGGYTF. The CDR3 region has the DNA TGTGCCAGCAGCCCGGTGGGGGGTGGCTACACCTTC. The J gene is TRBJ1-2, the V gene TRBV28; D might be TRBD1 (5 bases). CDR3 length: 12 residues. V lost 6 bases and J lost 7, with 12 bases in between. Germline-derived CDR1 and CDR2 are MDHEN and SYDVKM.

The gene calls are TRBV21-1 and TRBJ1-3. TRBV21-1 is assigned pseudogene status. The CDR3 has 17 amino acids. CDR3 nucleotide sequence: TGTGCCAGCAGCCTAACCCCCCCCGAAAACTCTGGAAACACCATATATTTT. This codes for CASSLTPPENSGNTIYF.

This rearrangement joins TRBV19 to TRBJ1-2, with 7 bases identical to TRBD1. V was pared by 4 bases and J by 4 bases, with 6 bases of the junction left unmatched. Germline CDR1 and CDR2: LNHDA and SQIVND (reference sequence). The CDR3 covers 14 residues. CDR3 nucleotide sequence: TGTGCCAGTAGTACTCCGGACAGGTCCTATGGCTACACCTTC. It specifies CASSTPDRSYGYTF.

Comments on this clone: A read error may account for a junction end that differs from germline. The chain has TRBV7-9 and TRBJ1-6, with a possible D match to TRBD1 (6 bases). Looked up from germline, CDR1 is SEHNR and CDR2 is FQNEAQ (reference sequence). The CDR3 has 15 residues. The CDR3 DNA sequence: TGTTCCAGCAGAGAAACGCAGGGGCAAAATTCACCCCTCCACTTT. Protein: CSSRETQGQNSPLHF.

The J gene is TRBJ2-1, the V gene TRBV11-3, with D tentatively TRBD1 (5 bases). V dropped 1 base and J dropped 0 bases, with 7 bases sitting between them. The CDR3 has 15 residues. CDR1 is SGHNT, CDR2 YENEEA, per germline. The CDR3 protein is CASSLGQSSYNEQFF. CDR3 bases: TGTGCCAGCAGCTTAGGACAGAGCTCCTACAATGAGCAGTTCTTC.

The chain uses TRBV12-5 and TRBJ1-2; 9 bases fit TRBD1. J was trimmed by 6 bases and V by 5 bases; bases with no gene match: 4. The CDR3 is made up of 13 amino acids. Germline V gives CDR1 LGHNT, CDR2 FRNRAP. The CDR3 reads CASGPQGADGYTF. CDR3 DNA: TGTGCTAGTGGTCCACAGGGGGCCGATGGCTACACCTTC.

This chain uses TRBV7-6 with TRBJ2-3; 10 bases line up with TRBD2. Trimming cost V 2 bases and J 3 bases; bases outside gene matches: 5. Germline loops: CDR1 SGHVS, CDR2 FNYEAQ. This CDR3 has 16 amino acids. The CDR3 protein is CASSLPSSGGTDTQYF. In nucleotides, the CDR3 is TGTGCCAGCAGCTTACCCTCTAGCGGGGGTACAGATACGCAGTATTTT.

The chain joins TRBV19 to TRBJ1-5; D may be TRBD1 (5 bases). CDR1 is LNHDA and CDR2 is SQIVND in the germline V gene (reference sequence). Trimming pared 6 bases from V and 2 bases from J, leaving 8 bases between. The CDR3 is 13 amino acids. The CDR3 protein is CASRKTGNQPQHF. DNA for the CDR3: TGTGCCAGTAGAAAGACAGGCAATCAGCCCCAGCATTTT. Based on the CDR3 plus reference TRBV19 and TRBJ1-5, the full variable domain is DGGITQSPKYLFRKEGQNVTLSCEQNLNHDAMYWYRQDPGQGLRLIYYSQIVNDFQKGDIAEGYSVSREKKESFPLTVTSAQKNPTAFYLCASRKTGNQPQHFGDGTRLSIL.

The chain uses TRBV7-9 and TRBJ1-6; the D is unclear. The length of the CDR3 is 16 residues. Trimming stripped 1 base from V and 0 bases from J, with 7 bases between. The germline CDR1 and CDR2 sequences are SEHNR and FQNEAQ (reference sequence). Here the CDR3 reads CASSLDPVSYNSPLHF. CDR3 coding DNA: TGTGCCAGCAGCTTAGACCCGGTCTCCTATAATTCACCCCTCCACTTT.

This clone has only a few counts. The rearrangement joins TRBV5-4 to TRBJ2-6; the D is unclear. V was trimmed by 2 bases and J by 6 bases, leaving 18 bases between them. The length of the CDR3 is 17 residues. CDR1 and CDR2 (germline): SGHNT, YYREEE (reference sequence). The CDR3 DNA follows: TGTGCCAGCAGCTTAAGCGCTTCAACTCTGGTGGCCAACGTCCTGACTTTC. Amino acid sequence: CASSLSASTLVANVLTF. The complete variable domain, with remaining parts taken from reference TRBV5-4 and TRBJ2-6, reads ETGVTQSPTHLIKTRGQQVTLRCSSQSGHNTVSWYQQALGQGPQFIFQYYREEENGRGNFPPRFSGLQFPNYSSELNVNALELDDSALYLCASSLSASTLVANVLTFGAGSRLTVL.

V gene TRBV10-1 combines with J gene TRBJ2-1, with a possible D match to TRBD2 (5 bases). The germline V and J ends were trimmed by 4 bases and 5 bases, with 9 bases remaining between them. The CDR3 is 13 residues long. Looked up from germline, CDR1 is WNHNN and CDR2 is SYGVQD (reference sequence). This CDR3 is CASSVVSDNEQFF. CDR3 in DNA: TGCGCCAGCAGTGTCGTTAGCGACAATGAGCAGTTCTTC.

V and J are TRBV13 and TRBJ2-1; TRBD2 aligns across 8 bases. V dropped 2 bases and J dropped 5; count of bases not matched to a gene: 2. Per germline, CDR1 PRHDT and CDR2 FYEKMQ (reference sequence). The CDR3 length is 14 residues. The CDR3 protein is CASSLSGGHNEQFF. The CDR3 bases are TGTGCCAGCAGCTTAAGCGGGGGTCACAATGAGCAGTTCTTC. The full variable domain, its missing parts supplied by reference TRBV13 and TRBJ2-1, is AAGVIQSPRHLIKEKRETATLKCYPIPRHDTVYWYQQGPGQDPQFLISFYEKMQSDKGSIPDRFSAQQFSDYHSELNMSSLELGDSALYFCASSLSGGHNEQFFGPGTRLTVL.

This rearrangement joins TRBV7-2 to TRBJ1-1; tentatively, D is TRBD1 (5 bases). The CDR3 runs 16 residues. Germline V gives CDR1 SGHTA, CDR2 FQGNSA. V was shortened by 5 bases and J by 3 bases, with 19 bases between the two germline ends. The CDR3 reads CASSPRAQGGDTEAFF. The CDR3 bases are TGTGCCAGCAGCCCTAGGGCCCAGGGAGGAGACACTGAAGCTTTCTTT.

The chain joins TRBV6-1 to TRBJ2-5, with no clear D. Judging by the DNA end, TRBJ2-7 fits better; the J call may be wrong. CDR1 is MNHNS, CDR2 SASEGT, per germline. The CDR3 is 15 amino acids. The CDR3 DNA reads TGTGCCAGCAGTGAATTTGACTTCTCCTCCTACGAGCAGTACTTC. This encodes CASSEFDFSSYEQYF.

The chain couples TRBV21-1 to TRBJ1-5; the D segment call TRBD1 is taken from the table without a DNA check. TRBV21-1 is an annotated pseudogene. This CDR3 has 20 residues. The CDR3 DNA is TGTGCCAGCAGCAAGGGGGCCCCGGGACAGGGGGCGACGGGCAATCAGCCCCAGCATTTT. Translation gives CASSKGAPGQGATGNQPQHF.

The chain employs TRBV7-8 and TRBJ2-2, with TRBD1 matching over 8 bases. The CDR3 contains 16 residues. J was trimmed by 5 bases and V by 5 bases; bases with no gene match: 10. Germline V gene lookup returns CDR1 SGHVS and CDR2 FQNEAQ. The CDR3 loop reads CASSPNVRGRTGELFF. In DNA, the CDR3 is TGTGCCAGCAGCCCTAATGTCAGGGGGCGAACCGGGGAGCTGTTTTTT.

The chain joins TRBV30 to TRBJ2-3; TRBD2 matches at 8 bases. Germline lookup yields CDR1 GTSNPN and CDR2 SVGIG (reference sequence). Losses at the gene ends were 2 bases for V and 5 bases for J; bases not matched to a gene: 15. The CDR3 is 17 residues long. CDR3 DNA: TGTGCCTGGAGTTCCCGGACTAGCAGCATCGAAGGAGATACGCAGTATTTT. Protein product: CAWSSRTSSIEGDTQYF.

The rearrangement joins TRBV12-5 to TRBJ2-7; TRBD2 is a possible D gene (5 bases). Germline CDR1 is LGHNT and CDR2 is FRNRAP. The CDR3 consists of 16 residues. V lost 5 bases to trimming and J lost 5 bases, with 22 bases between them. CDR3 in DNA: TGTGCTAGTGGTCCCGTTTTTGGGGAGAAGGTTAACGAGCAGTACTTC. Translating it yields CASGPVFGEKVNEQYF.

This chain connects TRBV30 to TRBJ2-7, with 9 bases aligning to TRBD1. With V trimmed by 6 bases and J by 2 bases, 5 bases remained unmatched. The germline CDR1 and CDR2 sequences are GTSNPN and SVGIG (reference sequence). CDR3 length: 13 amino acids. The chain's CDR3 is CACKGDRAYEQYF. DNA of the CDR3: TGTGCCTGTAAGGGGGACAGGGCCTACGAGCAGTACTTC.

The J gene is TRBJ2-7, the V gene TRBV29-1, with TRBD1 as a possible D gene (6 bases). The CDR3 sequence is 13 residues long. Germline CDR1 and CDR2: SQVTM and ANQGSEA. The germline V and J ends were trimmed by 7 bases and 5 bases, with 18 bases remaining between them. The CDR3 DNA sequence: TGCAGCGCTGTGGACAGCGCAGAAGACGAGCAGTACTTC. It encodes CSAVDSAEDEQYF.

This chain joins TRBV6-4 and TRBJ2-2; 10 bases fit TRBD1. Germline lookup yields CDR1 MRHNA and CDR2 SNTAGT. With V trimmed by 6 bases and J by 0 bases, 7 bases remained unmatched. This CDR3 is 17 amino acids long. CDR3 DNA sequence: TGTGCCAGCAGCGGCTCCGGGACAGGGGCGAACACCGGGGAGCTGTTTTTT. It encodes CASSGSGTGANTGELFF.

This sequence joins TRBV19 and TRBJ1-5; TRBD1 aligns across 9 bases. Trimming removed 3 bases from V and 7 bases from J; junction bases left unmatched: 19. The CDR3 is made up of 19 amino acids. Germline V gives CDR1 LNHDA, CDR2 SQIVND (reference sequence). CDR3 nucleotide sequence: TGTGCCAGTAGTATTGGAGATTGGATGGGACAGGGCAGTCGGCAGCCCCAGCATTTT. Amino acids: CASSIGDWMGQGSRQPQHF. Supplemented by reference TRBV19 and TRBJ1-5, the full variable domain reads DGGITQSPKYLFRKEGQNVTLSCEQNLNHDAMYWYRQDPGQGLRLIYYSQIVNDFQKGDIAEGYSVSREKKESFPLTVTSAQKNPTAFYLCASSIGDWMGQGSRQPQHFGDGTRLSIL.

The chain couples TRBV11-3 to TRBJ2-3, with D perhaps matching TRBD2 (6 bases). The germline CDR1 and CDR2 sequences are SGHNT and YENEEA. The CDR3 runs to 14 residues. Trimming removed 4 bases from V and 1 base from J, with 9 bases in between. Here the CDR3 reads CASSSGDGTDTQYF. CDR3 nucleotide sequence: TGTGCCAGCAGCTCGGGGGATGGCACAGATACGCAGTATTTT.

Regarding this clone: Other DNA sequences of this sample code for an identical CDR3. This chain links TRBV6-5 with TRBJ2-1; 11 nucleotides line up with TRBD2. Germline loops: CDR1 MNHEY, CDR2 SVGAGI. The CDR3 has 16 residues. Losses at the gene ends were 0 bases for V and 5 bases for J; bases not matched to a gene: 3. DNA for the CDR3: TGTGCCAGCAGTTACTCCCTAGCGGGGGGTAACAATGAGCAGTTCTTC. Translating gives CASSYSLAGGNNEQFF.

This clone was seen only once. V gene TRBV7-7 combines with J gene TRBJ2-1, with TRBD1 matching over 9 bases. This CDR3 spans 15 amino acids. V was pared by 1 base and J by 9 bases, with 7 bases of the junction left unmatched. Germline-derived CDR1 and CDR2 are SSHAT and FNYEAQ (reference sequence). CDR3 in DNA: TGTGCCAGCAGCTTAGAAGGGACAGGGATCGGTGAGCAGTTCTTC. This translates into CASSLEGTGIGEQFF.

CDR3 amino acids: CASSQHRGRPAEAFF. The CDR3 coding sequence is TGTGCCAGCAGCCAGCACAGGGGGCGCCCCGCTGAAGCTTTCTTT. The chain is built from TRBV11-2 and TRBJ1-1; TRBD1 agrees at 9 bases. There are 15 residues in the CDR3. In germline, CDR1 is SGHAT, CDR2 FQNNGV. Trimming took 5 bases from V and 6 from J; bases not matched to a gene: 10.

The chain links TRBV5-4 to TRBJ2-5; 9 bases are a match to TRBD1. The CDR3 runs to 15 residues. V was clipped by 5 bases and J by 5 bases; unmatched bases: 10. Per germline, CDR1 SGHNT and CDR2 YYREEE (reference sequence). The CDR3 sequence: CASRTSGQGRETQYF. Here the CDR3 DNA reads TGTGCCAGCAGAACCTCTGGACAGGGGAGGGAGACCCAGTACTTC. The whole variable domain, filled in from reference TRBV5-4 and TRBJ2-5, reads ETGVTQSPTHLIKTRGQQVTLRCSSQSGHNTVSWYQQALGQGPQFIFQYYREEENGRGNFPPRFSGLQFPNYSSELNVNALELDDSALYLCASRTSGQGRETQYFGPGTRLLVL.

As concerns this clone: One junction end does not reproduce the germline sequence, and a read error may be involved. The chain couples TRBV7-9 to TRBJ1-1, with D possibly TRBD1 on 5 matching bases. Germline V gene lookup returns CDR1 SEHNR and CDR2 FQNEAQ (reference sequence). The CDR3 loop spans 12 amino acids. The CDR3 bases are TGTGCCAGCAACTTAGAGGGGACTGAAGCTTTCTTT. The encoded protein is CASNLEGTEAFF.